Below, 23 T cell receptor beta chains from the same sample are listed, as sequenced in a study of PD-L1 blockade in urothelial cancer. The time point here: pretreatment peripheral blood. Using immunoSEQ multiplex PCR, the repertoire was profiled, and TCRdb retains in-frame clones only, with some absent. The sample lists 30,000 to 50,000 clones; roughly 92% were seen once. Sequenced here: PBMCs, sampled around atezolizumab (anti-PD-L1) treatment. These TCRs come from a woman aged 55-69 years with urothelial cancer.

A single count supports this clone. CDR3: CASSLSGSSKKLFF. CDR3 in DNA: TGTGCCAGCAGTTTATCAGGGTCAAGCAAAAAACTGTTTTTT. The chain recombines TRBV28 with TRBJ1-4, with D possibly TRBD1 on 5 matching bases. Trimming stripped 1 base from V and 9 bases from J, with 12 bases between. Germline CDR1 and CDR2: MDHEN and SYDVKM. The length of the CDR3 is 14 residues.

V is TRBV6-1 and J is TRBJ2-5; 7 bases line up with TRBD2. Germline CDR1 MNHNS, CDR2 SASEGT. J lost 7 bases, V lost 3 bases, and 8 bases had no gene match. The CDR3 is made up of 14 amino acids. The CDR3 protein is CASSDGGTKRTQYF. DNA for the CDR3: TGTGCCAGCAGTGACGGCGGGACTAAGAGGACCCAGTACTTC.

This CDR3 is CATSTGLAEPGPYNEQFF. The CDR3 region has the DNA TGTGCCACCAGCACGGGACTAGCGGAGCCCGGCCCCTACAATGAGCAGTTCTTC. The gene calls are TRBV15 and TRBJ2-1; 11 bases are a match to TRBD2. This CDR3 spans 18 amino acids. V shed 4 bases, J shed 2 bases, and the junction held 10 bases outside the gene matches. Germline-derived CDR1 and CDR2 are LNHNV and YYDKDF (reference sequence).

This chain uses TRBV5-1 with TRBJ1-1; TRBD1 agrees at 10 bases. The junction had 6 bases not matched to a gene; V was cut back by 7 bases and J by 0 bases. Germline-derived CDR1 and CDR2 are SGHRS and YFSETQ. CDR3 size: 15 residues. CDR3 loop: CASVGQGRMNTEAFF. CDR3 bases: TGCGCCAGCGTGGGACAGGGGCGAATGAACACTGAAGCTTTCTTT.

The CDR3 is CASRSTSGAYEQYF. As DNA, the CDR3 is TGTGCCAGCAGGTCGACTAGCGGAGCCTACGAGCAGTACTTC. V and J are TRBV7-9 and TRBJ2-7; 9 nucleotides agree with TRBD2. The ends lost 6 bases at V and 2 bases at J; junction bases unmatched: 5. The V gene's germline CDR1 is SEHNR and CDR2 FQNEAQ (reference sequence). This CDR3 spans 14 amino acids. Full variable domain (outside the CDR3, taken from reference TRBV7-9 and TRBJ2-7): DTGVSQNPRHKITKRGQNVTFRCDPISEHNRLYWYRQTLGQGPEFLTYFQNEAQLEKSRLLSDRFSAERPKGSFSTLEIQRTEQGDSAMYLCASRSTSGAYEQYFGPGTRLTVT.

The chain recombines TRBV19 with TRBJ2-3; possibly TRBD2 for D (6 bases). V shed 3 bases and J shed 1 base, with 8 bases lying between them. Germline CDR1 reads LNHDA; CDR2 reads SQIVND (reference sequence). This CDR3 is built from 14 residues. In nucleotides, the CDR3 is TGTGCCAGTAGTATGGGACTTGGCACAGATACGCAGTATTTT. Residues: CASSMGLGTDTQYF.

The chain uses TRBV7-2 and TRBJ2-7; 9 positions agree with TRBD2. This CDR3 is 14 amino acids long. V gave up 1 base and J gave up 4 bases; unmatched junction bases: 2. Germline CDR1 SGHTA, CDR2 FQGNSA. Here the CDR3 DNA reads TGTGCCAGCAGCTTAGGCGCGGGAGGGTACGAGCAGTACTTC. Residues: CASSLGAGGYEQYF.

The chain is built from TRBV7-9 and TRBJ2-5, with TRBD2 matching over 9 bases. With 5 bases clipped from V and 2 bases from J, the junction kept 6 bases outside the gene matches. Germline values: CDR1 SEHNR, CDR2 FQNEAQ (reference sequence). CDR3 size: 15 residues. The CDR3 DNA follows: TGTGCCAGCAGCCTCGGACTAGCGACTCAAGAGACCCAGTACTTC. Encoded protein: CASSLGLATQETQYF.

The chain uses TRBV4-1 and TRBJ2-1, with a weak D call TRBD1 (6 bases). This CDR3 has 16 amino acids. The V gene lost 0 bases and the J gene lost 6 bases, with 15 bases spanning the gap. The germline V gene encodes CDR1 MGHRA and CDR2 YSYEKL. CDR3 residues: CASSQDNRQGSNEQFF. In DNA, the CDR3 is TGCGCCAGCAGCCAAGATAATCGGCAGGGGAGCAATGAGCAGTTCTTC.

This chain uses TRBV2 with TRBJ1-5, with 10 positions matching TRBD1. J lost 5 bases, V lost 9 bases, and 1 base had no gene match. The CDR3 extends over 12 amino acids. CDR1 and CDR2 (germline): SNHLY, FYNNEI. CDR3 protein: CARGTGDQPQHF. The CDR3 nucleotides are TGTGCCAGGGGGACAGGGGATCAGCCCCAGCATTTT.

V is TRBV7-9 and J is TRBJ2-1; D perhaps matches TRBD2 (6 bases). Trimming stripped 5 bases from V and 6 bases from J, with 20 bases between. Germline V gene sequence: CDR1 SEHNR, CDR2 FQNEAQ (reference sequence). The CDR3 covers 16 residues. DNA for the CDR3: TGTGCCAGCAGCCCTGTCTGGCGGGGAGATACCAATGAGCAGTTCTTC. Protein: CASSPVWRGDTNEQFF.

The V call is TRBV29-1, the J call TRBJ2-7; 8 bases match TRBD1. Germline CDR1 is SQVTM and CDR2 is ANQGSEA. The CDR3 sequence is 16 residues long. V gave up 3 bases and J gave up 3 bases; unmatched junction bases: 13. The CDR3 DNA reads TGCAGCGTTGAGGGAAGACAGGGGAGAAGGGACTACGAGCAGTACTTC. This sequence encodes CSVEGRQGRRDYEQYF.

This rearrangement joins TRBV5-1 to TRBJ2-3; tentative D call: TRBD1 (6 bases). The CDR3 consists of 16 residues. V lost 2 bases and J 2 bases, leaving 15 bases between the germline ends. Germline CDR1 and CDR2: SGHRS and YFSETQ. The CDR3 DNA sequence: TGCGCCAGCAGCTTACAGACAGGTTCCAACACAGATACGCAGTATTTT. It codes for CASSLQTGSNTDTQYF.

The chain carries TRBV6-1 and TRBJ1-4; no clear D. The CDR3 runs 13 residues. V was trimmed by 6 bases and J by 1 base, leaving 6 bases between them. The germline CDR1 and CDR2 sequences are MNHNS and SASEGT. Here the CDR3 reads CASRRETNEKLFF. The DNA for the CDR3 is TGTGCCAGCAGGAGGGAAACTAATGAAAAACTGTTTTTT.

This chain connects TRBV29-1 to TRBJ2-3, with D uncertain. The V and J ends lost 6 bases and 5 bases respectively, with 9 bases between them. The CDR3 consists of 11 residues. Germline values: CDR1 SQVTM, CDR2 ANQGSEA. In nucleotides, the CDR3 is TGCAGCGTCTACCTTCTAGATACGCAGTATTTT. Amino acid sequence: CSVYLLDTQYF.

The chain employs TRBV29-1 and TRBJ2-2, with 9 bases aligning to TRBD1. CDR1 is SQVTM, CDR2 ANQGSEA, per germline. This CDR3 has 15 amino acids. With 4 bases clipped from V and 5 bases from J, the junction kept 8 bases outside the gene matches. CDR3 bases: TGCAGCGTTGGGGACAGGGATGATGTGACCGGGGAGCTGTTTTTT. Protein: CSVGDRDDVTGELFF.

This rearrangement joins TRBV11-2 to TRBJ1-1; D is undetermined. CDR1 SGHAT and CDR2 FQNNGV come from the germline V gene. The CDR3 is 14 residues long. Trimming shortened V by 8 bases and J by 0 bases, and 13 bases separated the two germline ends. CDR3 DNA: TGTGCCAGCGGGCGGGATGGTATGAACACTGAAGCTTTCTTT. Translating it yields CASGRDGMNTEAFF.

CDR3 sequence: CASSDTLGQPQHF. CDR3 sequence (DNA): TGTGCCAGCAGCGACACTTTGGGTCAGCCCCAGCATTTT. The chain uses TRBV7-9 and TRBJ1-5; D not resolved. CDR1 and CDR2 from the germline V gene are SEHNR and FQNEAQ (reference sequence). This CDR3 contains 13 residues. V lost 5 bases to trimming and J lost 6 bases, with 11 bases between them.

The chain is built from TRBV11-1 and TRBJ2-5; TRBD2 matches 9 bases. The CDR3 runs 14 residues. After removal of 5 bases from V and 4 bases from J, the junction contained 5 bases not matched to a gene. The germline V gene has CDR1 SGHAT and CDR2 FQDESV (reference sequence). The CDR3 DNA follows: TGTGCCAGCAGCCCTAGCGGGATTGGAGAGACCCAGTACTTC. This encodes CASSPSGIGETQYF.

The rearrangement joins TRBV28 to TRBJ1-2, with D maybe TRBD1 (5 bases). Per the germline V gene, CDR1 is MDHEN and CDR2 is SYDVKM. V dropped 5 bases and J dropped 4 bases, with 11 bases sitting between them. This CDR3 contains 13 residues. In DNA form, the CDR3 reads TGTGCCAGCAGTGGGGCCGATCGCTATGGCTACACCTTC. Amino acids: CASSGADRYGYTF.

The chain uses TRBV28 and TRBJ1-5; TRBD1 is a possible D gene (5 bases). The V gene's germline CDR1 is MDHEN and CDR2 SYDVKM. V dropped 5 bases and J dropped 7 bases, with 15 bases sitting between them. This CDR3 has 14 amino acids. Here the CDR3 DNA reads TGTGCCAGCAGTCCCACAGGCATGGGACAGCCCCAGCATTTT. The encoded protein is CASSPTGMGQPQHF.

This clone was found once. The chain employs TRBV28 and TRBJ1-2; the D is unclear. The CDR3 has 11 amino acids. V was trimmed by 4 bases and J by 7 bases, leaving 7 bases between them. Germline CDR1 is MDHEN and CDR2 is SYDVKM. The CDR3: CASSSGFGYTF. DNA of the CDR3: TGTGCCAGCAGTTCCGGGTTTGGCTACACCTTC.

The chain has TRBV19 and TRBJ2-7, with TRBD1 matching 12 bases. This CDR3 region has 14 residues. In germline, CDR1 is LNHDA, CDR2 SQIVND (reference sequence). The V and J ends lost 7 bases and 4 bases, in that order; junction bases with no gene match: 5. CDR3 region: CASNGGQGAYEQYF. The CDR3 coding sequence is TGTGCCAGTAATGGGGGACAGGGGGCATACGAGCAGTACTTC.